The 24 T cell receptor beta chains in this list originate from one sample, sequenced in a study of T cell changes during pregnancy in multiple sclerosis. TCRdb's copy holds only in-frame clones and misses some; the assay was immunoSEQ multiplex PCR. The data contain some 50,000 clones, roughly 94% of them singletons. Sequenced here: CD8+ T cells from peripheral blood mononuclear cells, sampled in the first trimester of pregnancy. All receptors come from a female donor with multiple sclerosis, enrolled in a pregnancy study.

This chain uses TRBV27 with TRBJ1-2; 10 nucleotides agree with TRBD1. The V segment lost 7 bases and the J segment 3 bases; nucleotides outside the gene matches: 11. The CDR3 has 16 residues. Per the germline V gene, CDR1 is MNHEY and CDR2 is SMNVEV (reference sequence). CDR3 sequence: CASNIRDRGFYYGYTF. The CDR3, as DNA: TGTGCCAGCAACATCAGGGACAGGGGTTTTTACTATGGCTACACCTTC.

V and J are TRBV7-6 and TRBJ2-5; unclear D gene. The germline CDR1 and CDR2 sequences are SGHVS and FNYEAQ. The CDR3 has 11 amino acids. V gave up 5 bases and J gave up 3 bases, with 4 bases separating them. CDR3 sequence: CASSQKETQYF. The CDR3 region has the DNA TGTGCCAGCAGCCAAAAAGAGACCCAGTACTTC.

The CDR3 nucleotides read TGTGCCAGCAGCTTGCGGCGGGAGAGGAACTACGAGCAGTACTTC. It specifies CASSLRRERNYEQYF. The rearrangement links TRBV5-4 to TRBJ2-7, with 7 bases aligning to TRBD2. CDR1 and CDR2 (germline): SGHNT, YYREEE (reference sequence). There are 15 residues in the CDR3. Trimming removed 1 base from V and 3 bases from J; junction bases left unmatched: 7.

The rearrangement uses TRBV5-5 and TRBJ1-4, with a possible D match to TRBD1 (5 bases). Trimming stripped 5 bases from V and 0 bases from J, with 17 bases between. The CDR3 loop spans 17 amino acids. Germline V gene lookup returns CDR1 SGHKS and CDR2 YYEKEE (reference sequence). CDR3 in amino acids: CASRGQGPLATNEKLFF. The CDR3 DNA sequence: TGTGCCAGCAGGGGCCAGGGTCCCCTTGCAACTAATGAAAAACTGTTTTTT.

J is TRBJ1-5 and V is TRBV4-2, with D perhaps TRBD1 (5 bases). The CDR3 loop spans 17 amino acids. V lost 1 base, J lost 1 base, and 14 bases lay in between. The germline CDR1 and CDR2 sequences are LGHNA and YNFKEQ. The CDR3 DNA reads TGTGCCAGCAGCCAAGTCCATGTCGGGGGGAGCAATCAGCCCCAGCATTTT. This gives the protein CASSQVHVGGSNQPQHF.

This chain uses TRBV4-3 with TRBJ1-1, with D maybe TRBD1 (6 bases). Germline V gene sequence: CDR1 LGHNA, CDR2 YSLEER. The CDR3 is 15 amino acids. Trimming removed 1 base at V and 1 base at J, with 10 bases between. CDR3 residues: CASSQVWGPNTEAFF. The CDR3, as DNA: TGCGCCAGCAGCCAAGTATGGGGGCCGAACACTGAAGCTTTCTTT.

The V call is TRBV7-8, the J call TRBJ2-7, with a weak D call TRBD2 (7 bases). The V gene lost 1 base and the J gene lost 4 bases, with 20 bases spanning the gap. CDR1 and CDR2 from the germline V gene are SGHVS and FQNEAQ. CDR3 length equals 17 residues. CDR3 nucleotides: TGTGCCAGCAGCTTAGAAAGGGGGAGGGGGAGCCTGTACGAGCAGTACTTC. This codes for CASSLERGRGSLYEQYF.

V usage is TRBV6-4 and J usage is TRBJ2-2, with D perhaps TRBD1 (6 bases). Trimming stripped 2 bases from V and 2 bases from J, with 21 bases between. Per germline, CDR1 MRHNA and CDR2 SNTAGT. The CDR3 is 19 residues long. The CDR3: CASSDPVTWGQGNTGELFF. The CDR3 coding sequence is TGTGCCAGCAGTGACCCCGTGACGTGGGGGCAGGGAAACACCGGGGAGCTGTTTTTT.

This clone was picked up one time. The rearrangement joins TRBV11-2 to TRBJ1-3, with D hard to call. V lost 8 bases and J 4 bases, leaving 9 bases between the germline ends. The CDR3 sequence is 12 residues long. CDR1 and CDR2 (germline): SGHAT, FQNNGV. DNA for the CDR3: TGTGCCAGCTGCCGAGAGGGAAACACCATATATTTT. Translated, it gives CASCREGNTIYF.

This chain uses TRBV7-7 with TRBJ2-1, with 8 bases lining up with TRBD1. The germline V gene encodes CDR1 SSHAT and CDR2 FNYEAQ (reference sequence). Unmatched junction bases numbered 9, after V lost 5 bases and J lost 0 bases. This CDR3 spans 17 amino acids. The CDR3 loop is CASSPNPTGVSYNEQFF. CDR3 in DNA: TGTGCCAGCAGCCCCAACCCGACAGGGGTCTCCTACAATGAGCAGTTCTTC.

The chain has TRBV6-5 and TRBJ1-2; 7 bases fit TRBD1. With 6 bases clipped from V and 1 base from J, the junction kept 5 bases outside the gene matches. CDR3 length: 14 residues. Germline-derived CDR1 and CDR2 are MNHEY and SVGAGI. The CDR3 DNA sequence: TGTGCCAGCAGCCTGGACAGGCTTAACTATGGCTACACCTTC. Translated: CASSLDRLNYGYTF.

The chain carries TRBV6-1 and TRBJ2-4; 12 bases are shared with TRBD2. Germline-derived CDR1 and CDR2 are MNHNS and SASEGT. Trimming cost V 4 bases and J 7 bases; bases outside gene matches: 8. CDR3 size: 16 residues. CDR3 amino acids: CASSAETSGRMNIQYF. CDR3 nucleotides: TGTGCCAGCAGTGCCGAGACTAGCGGGAGAATGAACATTCAGTACTTC.

The chain couples TRBV15 to TRBJ2-5; D unresolved. Germline lookup yields CDR1 LNHNV and CDR2 YYDKDF (reference sequence). The V end lost 7 bases, the J end lost 4 bases, and 10 bases lay between the germline ends. CDR3 size: 12 residues. CDR3 amino acids: CATTGPGETQYF. Here the CDR3 DNA reads TGTGCCACCACGGGTCCGGGAGAGACCCAGTACTTC.

The genes are TRBV7-9 and TRBJ1-2; unclear D gene. The V end lost 6 bases, the J end lost 14 bases, and 19 bases lay between the germline ends. This CDR3 has 12 residues. Germline V CDR1 and CDR2: SEHNR, FQNEAQ (reference sequence). The CDR3 DNA follows: TGTGCCAGCAGAGCCCTGGTGGGAGAAGTTACCTTC. Its translation: CASRALVGEVTF.

This clone was counted between two and nine times. The J gene is TRBJ2-7, the V gene TRBV10-3; 7 nucleotides align to TRBD2. V dropped 2 bases and J dropped 6; count of bases not matched to a gene: 10. Germline V CDR1 and CDR2: ENHRY, SYGVKD. This CDR3 comprises 15 residues. CDR3 loop: CAISETAGALGEQYF. For the CDR3, the DNA is TGTGCCATCAGTGAGACGGCGGGAGCCCTGGGCGAGCAGTACTTC.

The rearrangement joins TRBV30 to TRBJ1-3; D is possibly TRBD1 (6 bases). Trimming removed 2 bases from V and 3 bases from J, with 8 bases in between. From germline, CDR1 is GTSNPN and CDR2 SVGIG (reference sequence). The CDR3 length is 13 residues. DNA of the CDR3: TGTGCCTGGAGTACAGGGCTTGGAAACACCATATATTTT. Protein: CAWSTGLGNTIYF.

The chain recombines TRBV13 with TRBJ2-1; 10 nucleotides align to TRBD2. V lost 5 bases, J lost 2 bases, and 15 bases stayed unmatched. CDR1 is PRHDT and CDR2 is FYEKMQ in the germline V gene (reference sequence). The CDR3 is 19 amino acids. The CDR3, as DNA: TGTGCCAGCAGCCCCGGGGGCCGAGCGGGAGGGAACGCCTACAATGAGCAGTTCTTC. This sequence encodes CASSPGGRAGGNAYNEQFF.

In DNA form, the CDR3 reads TGTGCCAGCAGACCTGGGGTAGCGGGAGTCGGGGAGCTGTTTTTT. Its protein is CASRPGVAGVGELFF. The chain carries TRBV6-5 and TRBJ2-2; 9 nucleotides align to TRBD2. The germline V gene encodes CDR1 MNHEY and CDR2 SVGAGI. The CDR3 covers 15 residues. Trimming removed 6 bases from V and 7 bases from J; junction bases left unmatched: 9.

This clone was found once. V gene TRBV6-6 combines with J gene TRBJ1-1, with a tentative D call TRBD1 (6 bases). Germline CDR1 reads MNHNY; CDR2 reads SVGAGI (reference sequence). The CDR3 is 14 residues long. V was shortened by 6 bases and J by 5 bases, with 16 bases between the two germline ends. The CDR3 DNA sequence: TGTGCCAGCAGGGAAAACAGGGTTGGGACTGAAGCTTTCTTT. It codes for CASRENRVGTEAFF.

The genes are TRBV10-3 and TRBJ2-7, with 10 bases lining up with TRBD1. The V gene end was trimmed by 4 bases and the J gene end by 3 bases; junction bases not matched to a gene: 21. From germline, CDR1 is ENHRY and CDR2 SYGVKD. This CDR3 spans 20 amino acids. The CDR3 DNA follows: TGTGCCATCAGTGTACAGGTGAAATTCTCCGGGACAGGGGTTTTCTACGAGCAGTACTTC. Residues: CAISVQVKFSGTGVFYEQYF.

This clone was seen a few times. The rearrangement links TRBV19 to TRBJ1-5; D gene uncertain. The length of the CDR3 is 11 residues. Trimming took 5 bases from V and 6 from J, leaving 5 bases between them. CDR1 and CDR2 from the germline V gene are LNHDA and SQIVND (reference sequence). CDR3 residues: CASSGGQPQHF. CDR3 bases: TGTGCCAGTAGTGGAGGTCAGCCCCAGCATTTT.

The rearrangement uses TRBV27 and TRBJ1-5; 9 bases agree with TRBD1. Losses at the gene ends were 2 bases for V and 5 bases for J; bases not matched to a gene: 4. CDR3 length: 15 residues. Germline lookup yields CDR1 MNHEY and CDR2 SMNVEV (reference sequence). The CDR3 region is CASSLVGQGYQPQHF. The CDR3 DNA is TGTGCCAGCAGTTTAGTGGGACAGGGCTATCAGCCCCAGCATTTT.

The chain has TRBV9 and TRBJ2-1; TRBD2 matches 10 bases. CDR1 and CDR2 from the germline V gene are SGDLS and YYNGEE. J gave up 0 bases and V 0 bases, and 9 bases lay outside the gene matches. The CDR3 is 19 residues long. CDR3 DNA sequence: TGTGCCAGCAGCGTAGATGCGGGACTAGCGCTTAGCTCCTACAATGAGCAGTTCTTC. It encodes CASSVDAGLALSSYNEQFF.

This clone showed up just once. V and J are TRBV11-2 and TRBJ1-1; TRBD1 agrees at 9 bases. Germline CDR1 reads SGHAT; CDR2 reads FQNNGV. The CDR3 length is 13 residues. J lost 10 bases, V lost 5 bases, and 8 bases had no gene match. The CDR3, as DNA: TGTGCCAGCAGCAAGGGACAGGGTATAAGAGCTTTCTTT. Its protein product is CASSKGQGIRAFF.